One and the same sample provided the 14 T cell receptor beta chains below, sequenced in a study of neurological immune-mediated disorders. TCRdb reprocessed the 5' RACE reads with MiXCR, giving one entry per CDR3 protein. The sample holds tens of thousands of distinct CDR3 sequences; roughly 2.5% are singletons and the top ten take approximately 3%. The sequencing input was PBMCs. Receptors were obtained from a man aged 45-65 years with multiple sclerosis.

This clonotype was recorded at least ten times. The V and J genes are TRBV20-1 and TRBJ1-1; a weak D match, TRBD1 (6 bases). CDR1 is DFQATT, CDR2 SNEGSKA, per germline (reference sequence). The CDR3 extends over 13 amino acids. V lost 5 bases to trimming and J lost 3 bases, with 13 bases between them. CDR3 amino acids: CSAGKGGDTEAFF. The CDR3 bases are TGCAGTGCTGGGAAAGGGGGTGACACTGAAGCTTTCTTT.

This clonotype occurred many times. The V and J genes are TRBV30 and TRBJ1-1; D is unclear. Per germline, CDR1 GTSNPN and CDR2 SVGIG (reference sequence). With 1 base removed from V and 11 bases from J, the gap between germline ends came to 14 bases. The CDR3 runs to 12 residues. This chain's CDR3 is CAWSDGRGNAFF. The CDR3 region has the DNA TGTGCCTGGAGTGACGGCCGAGGGAACGCTTTCTTT.

This clonotype was recorded many times. J is TRBJ2-7 and V is TRBV20-1; D gene uncertain. CDR1 and CDR2 (germline): DFQATT, SNEGSKA (reference sequence). Trimming cost V 0 bases and J 7 bases, with 7 bases left between them. The CDR3 sequence is 11 residues long. CDR3 sequence reads: CSAREVREQYF. The CDR3, as DNA: TGCAGTGCTAGAGAGGTCCGGGAGCAGTACTTC.

This clonotype was found many times. The rearrangement links TRBV5-1 to TRBJ2-3; 9 nucleotides align to TRBD1. CDR1 SGHRS and CDR2 YFSETQ come from the germline V gene. Unmatched junction bases numbered 4, after V lost 1 base and J lost 7 bases. The CDR3 runs 14 residues. The CDR3 protein is CASSLTGGDHTQYF. In DNA form, the CDR3 reads TGCGCCAGCAGCTTGACAGGGGGCGATCATACGCAGTATTTT.

In this sample, this clonotype turned up many times. The chain is built from TRBV6-1 and TRBJ1-5; possibly TRBD1 for D (6 bases). In germline, CDR1 is MNHNS, CDR2 SASEGT. CDR3 length equals 13 residues. The V gene lost 8 bases and the J gene lost 3 bases, with 11 bases spanning the gap. CDR3 in amino acids: CASGAGDNQPQHF. The CDR3 DNA follows: TGTGCCAGCGGGGCAGGGGACAATCAGCCCCAGCATTTT.

This clonotype came up many times. One end of the junction fails to match germline, which may point to a read error. The chain is built from TRBV12-3 or TRBV12-4 and TRBJ1-6, with D perhaps TRBD1 (5 bases). The length of the CDR3 is 12 residues. The CDR3, as DNA: TGTGCCAGCAGAGAGGGGTCATCAACCCTCAACTTT. It yields the protein CASREGSSTLNF.

There are many counts of this clonotype. The genes are TRBV12-3 or TRBV12-4 and TRBJ2-1, with D perhaps TRBD2 (6 bases). Trimming removed 5 bases from V and 8 bases from J, with 19 bases in between. The CDR3 sequence is 15 residues long. CDR3 nucleotides: TGTGCCAGCAGTCCTCGGGGAGGACTTTCCGATGAGCAGTTCTTC. The encoded protein is CASSPRGGLSDEQFF.

This clonotype showed up many times. CDR3 in DNA: TGTGCCAGCAGCCCTAAGGGAGGGCAGGGCTATGGCTACACCTTC. It is translated as CASSPKGGQGYGYTF. The chain couples TRBV3-1 to TRBJ1-2; D perhaps matches TRBD1 (5 bases). The germline V gene has CDR1 LGHDT and CDR2 YNNKEL (reference sequence). V lost 4 bases and J lost 4, with 16 bases in between. The CDR3 totals 15 residues.

This clonotype has a handful of counts. This chain uses TRBV7-2 with TRBJ1-1, with 7 bases that match TRBD1. J lost 6 bases, V lost 5 bases, and 9 bases had no gene match. Germline assignment: CDR1 SGHTA and CDR2 FQGNSA. CDR3 size: 14 residues. The CDR3 nucleotides read TGTGCCAGCAGCCGCGACAGGGCGTCCCCTGAAGCTTTCTTT. Translation gives CASSRDRASPEAFF.

As concerns this clonotype: The DNA is omitted, as the CDR3 cannot be located on it reliably, and the CDR3 follows TCRdb's listing. This chain joins TRBV20-1 and TRBJ2-1; the table's D call of TRBD2 was not tested on the DNA. CDR1 and CDR2 from the germline V gene are DFQATT and SNEGSKA (reference sequence). Ends included, the CDR3 has 14 residues. The CDR3 reads CSATVAGGANEHFF.

As regards this clonotype: This may come from a read error, since a much larger clone is one base off. The chain combines TRBV7-3 with TRBJ2-5; the D gene is possibly TRBD2 (5 bases). Germline lookup yields CDR1 SGHTA and CDR2 FQGTGA. The CDR3 runs 14 residues. Trimming took 5 bases from V and 5 from J, leaving 15 bases between them. CDR3 coding DNA: TGTGCCAGCAGCCAGATACCCCGAGGGGAGACCCAGTACTTC. This gives the protein CASSQIPRGETQYF.

Many counts were recorded for this clonotype. The V gene is TRBV7-9, the J gene TRBJ1-2; TRBD1 aligns across 8 bases. CDR1 is SEHNR and CDR2 is FQNEAQ in the germline V gene (reference sequence). The junction had 6 bases not matched to a gene; V was cut back by 7 bases and J by 2 bases. The CDR3 consists of 14 residues. CDR3 in amino acids: CASNRQGINYGYTF. CDR3 DNA sequence: TGTGCCAGCAACCGACAGGGGATAAACTATGGCTACACCTTC.

This clonotype came up many times. The chain joins TRBV7-2 to TRBJ1-1, with a tentative D call TRBD1 (6 bases). The V end was cut by 3 bases, the J end by 4 bases, with 15 bases between. Germline V gene data show CDR1 as SGHTA and CDR2 as FQGNSA. The CDR3 sequence is 15 residues long. This CDR3 is CASSLLQGGVTEAFF. CDR3 DNA sequence: TGTGCCAGCAGCTTGCTACAGGGTGGTGTCACTGAAGCTTTCTTT.

This clonotype was counted ten times or more. The CDR3 loop reads CASSSAGARNTEAFF. Written as DNA, the CDR3 is TGCGCCAGCAGCTCGGCGGGGGCTCGGAACACTGAAGCTTTCTTT. This chain joins TRBV5-1 and TRBJ1-1; possible D gene TRBD1, 6 bases. CDR1 and CDR2 (germline): SGHRS, YFSETQ. The CDR3 is made up of 15 amino acids. The ends were cut back, 3 bases at V and 1 base at J, with 13 bases in the middle.